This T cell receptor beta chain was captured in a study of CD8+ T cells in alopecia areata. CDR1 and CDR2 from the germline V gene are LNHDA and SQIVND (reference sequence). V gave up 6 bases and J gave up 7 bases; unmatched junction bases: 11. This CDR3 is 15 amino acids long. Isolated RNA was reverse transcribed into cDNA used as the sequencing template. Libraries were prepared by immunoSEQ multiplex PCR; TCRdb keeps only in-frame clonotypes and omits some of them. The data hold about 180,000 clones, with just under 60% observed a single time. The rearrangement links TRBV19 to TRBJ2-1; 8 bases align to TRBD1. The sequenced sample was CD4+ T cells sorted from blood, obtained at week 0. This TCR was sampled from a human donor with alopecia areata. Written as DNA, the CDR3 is TGTGCCAGTAGCCTAGGACAGGGTCTCGGAAATGAGCAGTTCTTC. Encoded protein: CASSLGQGLGNEQFF.